The 21 T cell receptor beta chains in this list originate from one sample, sequenced in a study of T cell responses to AZD1222 COVID-19 vaccine. This table comes from immunoSEQ multiplex PCR, and its TCRdb copy is limited to in-frame clones, with some not included. The sample consists of about 140,000 clones, roughly 85% of them appearing once. The sample here was peripheral blood, taken 28 days after the second dose of the MenACWY control vaccine. Receptors were obtained from an adult who received the MenACWY meningococcal vaccine as a control.

The chain joins TRBV24-1 to TRBJ1-1; D is possibly TRBD1 (6 bases). CDR3 length equals 16 residues. CDR1 KGHDR and CDR2 SFDVKD come from the germline V gene. Trimming left V 9 bases short and J 3 bases short, with 22 bases between. The CDR3 DNA sequence: TGTGCCACCCACCTCCCCTCAGGGAAGGGGGACACTGAAGCTTTCTTT. It translates to CATHLPSGKGDTEAFF.

V gene TRBV7-2 combines with J gene TRBJ1-3; D may be TRBD1 (5 bases). Germline V gene sequence: CDR1 SGHTA, CDR2 FQGNSA. CDR3 length equals 17 residues. Trimming left V 1 base short and J 0 bases short, with 13 bases between. CDR3 sequence: CASSLGHVGGSGNTIYF. DNA for the CDR3: TGTGCCAGCAGCTTAGGACACGTCGGGGGCTCTGGAAACACCATATATTTT.

The chain joins TRBV9 to TRBJ2-7; D is undetermined. V was trimmed by 0 bases and J by 2 bases, leaving 12 bases between them. Germline V gene lookup returns CDR1 SGDLS and CDR2 YYNGEE. The CDR3 has 15 amino acids. The CDR3 reads CASSVDVVNPYEQYF. The CDR3 DNA sequence: TGTGCCAGCAGCGTAGACGTAGTTAACCCCTACGAGCAGTACTTC.

This clone was counted a single time. The V and J genes are TRBV21-1 and TRBJ1-1. TRBV21-1 is assigned pseudogene status. CDR3 length: 11 amino acids. The CDR3 region has the DNA TGTGCCTGCCCGGGGGCCACTGAAGCTTTCTTT. Encoded protein: CACPGATEAFF.

The V call is TRBV5-1, the J call TRBJ2-5; D may be TRBD1 or TRBD2 (6 bases each). This CDR3 region has 15 residues. Germline assignment: CDR1 SGHRS and CDR2 YFSETQ. The germline V and J ends were trimmed by 0 bases and 2 bases, with 11 bases remaining between them. CDR3 amino acids: CASSLAQGGQETQYF. CDR3 nucleotides: TGCGCCAGCAGCTTGGCCCAAGGGGGGCAAGAGACCCAGTACTTC.

This sequence joins TRBV6-2 or TRBV6-3 and TRBJ1-3; weak D call: TRBD1 (5 bases). The CDR3 has 14 amino acids. Trimming removed 5 bases from V and 2 bases from J, with 10 bases in between. CDR1 is MNHEY and CDR2 is SVGEGT in the germline V gene. CDR3 sequence reads: CASSRTGAGNTIYF. The CDR3 nucleotides are TGTGCCAGCAGTAGAACAGGCGCTGGAAACACCATATATTTT.

This sequence joins TRBV18 and TRBJ1-5; D remains ambiguous. Germline loops: CDR1 KGHSH, CDR2 LQKENI. CDR3 length: 14 amino acids. Trimming shortened V by 3 bases and J by 0 bases, and 6 bases separated the two germline ends. The CDR3 spells CASSPSYSNQPQHF. The CDR3 bases are TGTGCCAGCTCACCCTCATATAGCAATCAGCCCCAGCATTTT.

The chain joins TRBV5-5 to TRBJ2-1; D is ambiguous. V gave up 4 bases and J gave up 9 bases, with 17 bases separating them. Germline V lookup: CDR1 SGHKS, CDR2 YYEKEE (reference sequence). The CDR3 extends over 14 amino acids. The CDR3 is CASSLDPTVGEQFF. The CDR3 DNA is TGTGCCAGCAGCCTGGACCCCACAGTGGGTGAGCAGTTCTTC.

J is TRBJ2-2 and V is TRBV19; D may be TRBD2 (6 bases). Germline loops: CDR1 LNHDA, CDR2 SQIVND (reference sequence). The germline V and J ends were trimmed by 4 bases and 2 bases, with 8 bases remaining between them. The CDR3 length is 14 residues. Here the CDR3 reads CASSKGTNTGELFF. CDR3 in DNA: TGTGCCAGTAGTAAGGGGACTAACACCGGGGAGCTGTTTTTT.

The CDR3 bases are TGTGCCAGCAGTCCGGAGGGGGGGTACCAGCCCCAGCATTTT. It encodes CASSPEGGYQPQHF. The rearrangement uses TRBV2 and TRBJ1-5, with D perhaps TRBD1 (6 bases). The germline V and J ends were trimmed by 5 bases and 7 bases, with 15 bases remaining between them. Germline lookup yields CDR1 SNHLY and CDR2 FYNNEI. The length of the CDR3 is 14 residues.

This chain uses TRBV11-2 with TRBJ2-1; D is possibly TRBD1 or TRBD2 (5 bases each). The V end was cut by 6 bases, the J end by 5 bases, with 17 bases between. Germline V gene lookup returns CDR1 SGHAT and CDR2 FQNNGV. CDR3 length equals 15 residues. The CDR3 sequence: CASREIRGVHNEQFF. In nucleotides, the CDR3 is TGTGCCAGCAGAGAGATAAGGGGAGTCCACAATGAGCAGTTCTTC.

In this sample, this clone turned up once. The chain has TRBV27 and TRBJ2-1, with D possibly being TRBD1 (5 bases). The CDR3 runs 14 residues. V lost 5 bases and J lost 9, with 17 bases in between. The germline V gene encodes CDR1 MNHEY and CDR2 SMNVEV (reference sequence). CDR3 protein: CASSPLGGALEQFF. CDR3 nucleotides: TGTGCCAGCAGTCCGCTTGGTGGGGCTCTTGAGCAGTTCTTC.

This chain connects TRBV9 to TRBJ1-5, with unresolved D. This CDR3 region has 14 residues. Germline lookup yields CDR1 SGDLS and CDR2 YYNGEE. The V gene lost 0 bases and the J gene lost 2 bases, with 6 bases spanning the gap. Written as DNA, the CDR3 is TGTGCCAGCAGCGTAGATATCGGCAATCAGCCCCAGCATTTT. Protein sequence: CASSVDIGNQPQHF.

The genes are TRBV2 and TRBJ1-2; possibly TRBD1 for D (6 bases). Germline CDR1 and CDR2: SNHLY and FYNNEI. Trimming cost V 4 bases and J 3 bases, with 6 bases left between them. The CDR3 is 12 residues long. The CDR3 loop is CASSGQDYGYTF. The CDR3, as DNA: TGTGCCAGCAGTGGACAGGACTATGGCTACACCTTC.

The CDR3 loop reads CASSLSLGNTIYF. Written as DNA, the CDR3 is TGCGCCAGCAGCTTGTCCCTTGGAAACACCATATATTTT. The chain carries TRBV5-1 and TRBJ1-3; D gene unclear. Per germline, CDR1 SGHRS and CDR2 YFSETQ. The CDR3 loop spans 13 amino acids. V lost 1 base and J 3 bases, leaving 5 bases between the germline ends. The variable domain in full, with the rest retrieved from reference TRBV5-1 and TRBJ1-3, is KAGVTQTPRYLIKTRGQQVTLSCSPISGHRSVSWYQQTPGQGLQFLFEYFSETQRNKGNFPGRFSGRQFSNSRSEMNVSTLELGDSALYLCASSLSLGNTIYFGEGSWLTVV.

With respect to this clone: The junction shows a germline mismatch at one end, possibly a read error. This rearrangement joins TRBV28 to TRBJ1-3; D possibly corresponds to TRBD1 (5 bases). The CDR3 is 16 residues long. Germline V lookup: CDR1 MDHEN, CDR2 SYDVKM. In nucleotides, the CDR3 is TGTGCCAGCAGTTCCCCAAAGGGGCGCTGGGGAAGCACCATATATTTT. Residues: CASSSPKGRWGSTIYF. Full variable domain (rest looked up from reference TRBV28 and TRBJ1-3): DVKVTQSSRYLVKRTGEKVFLECVQDMDHENMFWYRQDPGLGLRLIYFSYDVKMKEKGDIPEGYSVSREKKERFSLILESASTNQTSMYLCASSSPKGRWGSTIYFGEGSWLTVV.

The chain joins TRBV12-3 or TRBV12-4 to TRBJ1-1; no firm D call. The CDR3 totals 11 residues. V was trimmed by 1 base and J by 13 bases, leaving 10 bases between them. The CDR3 bases are TGTGCCAGCAGTTTAGGGTGGGTTGTTTTCTTT. Amino acids: CASSLGWVVFF.

This clone was seen a few times. The chain employs TRBV9 and TRBJ1-5; maybe TRBD1 (5 bases). The CDR3 covers 15 residues. Trimming stripped 1 base from V and 7 bases from J, with 15 bases between. Per the germline V gene, CDR1 is SGDLS and CDR2 is YYNGEE. CDR3 protein: CASSVSAGSGQPQHF. The DNA for the CDR3 is TGTGCCAGCAGCGTAAGTGCGGGTTCAGGGCAGCCCCAGCATTTT.

The chain has TRBV30 and TRBJ1-6; 9 bases fit TRBD1. Germline V gene sequence: CDR1 GTSNPN, CDR2 SVGIG (reference sequence). The length of the CDR3 is 19 residues. With 4 bases clipped from V and 0 bases from J, the junction kept 13 bases outside the gene matches. CDR3 loop: CAWTRGQGRAFSYNSPLHF. The CDR3 nucleotides read TGTGCCTGGACCCGAGGACAGGGGCGCGCTTTCTCCTATAATTCACCCCTCCACTTT.

The chain joins TRBV10-3 to TRBJ2-1; 9 bases fit TRBD2. With 4 bases clipped from V and 4 bases from J, the junction kept 2 bases outside the gene matches. Germline V gene data show CDR1 as ENHRY and CDR2 as SYGVKD. The CDR3 is 14 residues long. This CDR3 reads CAISVAGVYNEQFF. CDR3 DNA sequence: TGTGCCATCAGTGTAGCGGGAGTTTACAATGAGCAGTTCTTC.

V is TRBV7-6 and J is TRBJ1-3, with 7 bases matching TRBD1. Germline V gives CDR1 SGHVS, CDR2 FNYEAQ. J lost 0 bases, V lost 4 bases, and 6 bases had no gene match. The CDR3 length is 16 residues. CDR3 loop: CASSSGRGISGNTIYF. In DNA form, the CDR3 reads TGTGCCAGCAGCTCTGGCAGGGGGATCTCTGGAAACACCATATATTTT. Filled out from reference TRBV7-6 and TRBJ1-3, the complete variable domain reads GAGVSQSPRYKVTKRGQDVALRCDPISGHVSLYWYRQALGQGPEFLTYFNYEAQQDKSGLPNDRFSAERPEGSISTLTIQRTEQRDSAMYRCASSSGRGISGNTIYFGEGSWLTVV.